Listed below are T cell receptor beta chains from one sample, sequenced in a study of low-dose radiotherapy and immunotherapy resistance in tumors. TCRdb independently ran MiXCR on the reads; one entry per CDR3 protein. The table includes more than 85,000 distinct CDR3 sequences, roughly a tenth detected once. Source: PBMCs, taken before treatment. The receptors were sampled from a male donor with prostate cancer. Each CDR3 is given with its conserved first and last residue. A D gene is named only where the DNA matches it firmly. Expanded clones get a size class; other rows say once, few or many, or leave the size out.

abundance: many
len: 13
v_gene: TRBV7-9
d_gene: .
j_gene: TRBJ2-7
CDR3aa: CASNDREVGEQYF
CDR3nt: TGTGCCAGCAACGACAGGGAGGTCGGCGAGCAGTACTTC

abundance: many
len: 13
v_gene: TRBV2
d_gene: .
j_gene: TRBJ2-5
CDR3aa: CASSDNSQETQYF
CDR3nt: TGTGCCAGCAGTGACAACAGCCAAGAGACCCAGTACTTC

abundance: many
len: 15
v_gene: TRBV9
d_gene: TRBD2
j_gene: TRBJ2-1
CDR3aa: CASSFLGSGRDEQFF
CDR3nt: TGTGCCAGCAGCTTCCTCGGTAGCGGGAGGGATGAGCAGTTCTTC

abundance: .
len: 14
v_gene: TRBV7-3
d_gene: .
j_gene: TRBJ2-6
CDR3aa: CASSPSPGANVLTF
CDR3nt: TGTGCCAGCAGCCCAAGTCCTGGGGCCAACGTCCTGACTTTC

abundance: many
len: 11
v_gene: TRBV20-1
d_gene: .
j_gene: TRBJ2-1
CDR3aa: CSARVNGEQFF
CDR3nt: TGCAGTGCTAGAGTAAACGGTGAGCAGTTCTTC

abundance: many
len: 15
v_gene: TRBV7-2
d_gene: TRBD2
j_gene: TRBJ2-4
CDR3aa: CASSFSSGNKNIQYF
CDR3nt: TGTGCCAGCAGCTTCTCTAGCGGGAACAAAAACATTCAGTACTTC

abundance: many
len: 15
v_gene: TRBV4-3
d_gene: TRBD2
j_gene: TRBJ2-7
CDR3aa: CASSQGGLAGGEQYF
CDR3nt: TGCGCCAGCAGCCAAGGGGGACTAGCGGGAGGCGAGCAGTACTTC

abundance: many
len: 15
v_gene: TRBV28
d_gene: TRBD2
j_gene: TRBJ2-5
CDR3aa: CASSPGTRGGETQYF
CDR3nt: TGTGCCAGCAGTCCCGGGACCCGGGGGGGAGAGACCCAGTACTTC

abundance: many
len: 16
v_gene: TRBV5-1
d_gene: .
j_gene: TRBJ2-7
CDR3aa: CASSLAGRDLQGEQYF
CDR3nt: TGCGCCAGCAGCTTGGCGGGTAGGGACCTCCAAGGGGAGCAGTACTTC

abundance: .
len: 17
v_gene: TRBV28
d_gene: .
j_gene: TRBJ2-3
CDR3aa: CASSSSYRIDGTDTQYF
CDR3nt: TGTGCCAGCAGTTCCTCCTACAGGATCGACGGCACAGATACGCAGTATTTT

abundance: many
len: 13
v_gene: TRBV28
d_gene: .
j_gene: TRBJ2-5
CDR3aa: CASTRPIGETQYF
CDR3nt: TGTGCCAGCACTCGACCAATCGGAGAGACCCAGTACTTC

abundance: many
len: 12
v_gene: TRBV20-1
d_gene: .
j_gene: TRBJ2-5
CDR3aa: CSASQIQETQYF
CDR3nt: TGCAGTGCTTCACAGATACAAGAGACCCAGTACTTC